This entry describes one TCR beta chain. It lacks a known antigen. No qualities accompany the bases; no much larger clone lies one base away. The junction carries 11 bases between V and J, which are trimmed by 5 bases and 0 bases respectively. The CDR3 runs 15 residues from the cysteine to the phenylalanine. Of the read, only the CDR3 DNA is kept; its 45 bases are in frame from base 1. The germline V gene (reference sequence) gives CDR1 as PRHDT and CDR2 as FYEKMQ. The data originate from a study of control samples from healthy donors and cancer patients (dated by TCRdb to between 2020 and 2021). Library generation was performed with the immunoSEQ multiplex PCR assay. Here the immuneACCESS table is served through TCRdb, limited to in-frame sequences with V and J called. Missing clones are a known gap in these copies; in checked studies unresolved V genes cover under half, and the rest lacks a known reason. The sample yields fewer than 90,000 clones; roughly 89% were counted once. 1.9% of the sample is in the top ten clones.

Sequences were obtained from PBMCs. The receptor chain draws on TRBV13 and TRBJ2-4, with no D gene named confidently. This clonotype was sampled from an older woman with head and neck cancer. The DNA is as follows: TGTGCCAGCAGCCAGTCGGGCTTAGCCAAAAACATTCAGTACTTC. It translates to CASSQSGLAKNIQYF.